The 18 T cell receptor beta chains below come from one sample, sequenced in a study of OX40 agonist ivuxolimab in advanced cancers. TCRdb keeps only in-frame clones here, not all; method: immunoSEQ multiplex PCR. This sample has about 58,000 clones, with around nine tenths found just once. The input for sequencing was CD4+ or CD8+ T cells sorted from blood, taken in a trial of the OX40 agonist ivuxolimab. Every receptor here comes from an adult with an advanced solid tumor such as melanoma, head and neck, liver or kidney cancer.

The chain has TRBV5-4 and TRBJ2-6, with a weak D call TRBD1 (5 bases). With 0 bases removed from V and 0 bases from J, the gap between germline ends came to 16 bases. The germline V gene has CDR1 SGHNT and CDR2 YYREEE (reference sequence). The CDR3 has 19 amino acids. The CDR3 nucleotides are TGTGCCAGCAGCTTGGGGGGCAGGATGCAACCCTCTGGGGCCAACGTCCTGACTTTC. This encodes CASSLGGRMQPSGANVLTF.

CDR3 residues: CASSLEAQVRQPQHF. CDR3 coding DNA: TGTGCCAGCAGCTTGGAGGCGCAGGTGCGCCAGCCCCAGCATTTT. V usage is TRBV5-5 and J usage is TRBJ1-5; D not resolved. This CDR3 spans 15 amino acids. Between the trimmed V and J ends, which lost 0 bases and 7 bases, there was a span of 14 bases. The germline gives CDR1 SGHKS, CDR2 YYEKEE (reference sequence).

V and J are TRBV6-5 and TRBJ2-7; 9 nucleotides align to TRBD1. V shed 5 bases and J 6 bases; nucleotides not matched to a gene: 5. CDR3 length: 13 amino acids. Germline CDR1 and CDR2: MNHEY and SVGAGI. DNA of the CDR3: TGTGCCAGCAGTCGGACAGGGGAGGGCGAGCAGTACTTC. Translated: CASSRTGEGEQYF.

This clone was recorded a few times. This chain links TRBV29-1 with TRBJ1-1; D gene uncertain. CDR3 length: 12 amino acids. CDR1 is SQVTM and CDR2 is ANQGSEA in the germline V gene. The V end was cut by 7 bases, the J end by 5 bases, with 14 bases between. The chain's CDR3 is CSASQSGTEAFF. The CDR3 DNA reads as TGCAGCGCTTCGCAGTCAGGTACTGAAGCTTTCTTT.

The chain uses TRBV28 and TRBJ2-7; 9 bases match TRBD2. CDR3 length equals 15 residues. Unmatched junction bases numbered 6, after V lost 2 bases and J lost 4 bases. Germline CDR1 reads MDHEN; CDR2 reads SYDVKM. Here the CDR3 reads CASSLRSSGTYEQYF. CDR3 sequence (DNA): TGTGCCAGCAGTTTACGGTCTAGCGGGACTTACGAGCAGTACTTC.

V usage is TRBV7-9 and J usage is TRBJ1-2; D perhaps matches TRBD1 (6 bases). This CDR3 has 15 residues. V gave up 7 bases and J gave up 5 bases, with 20 bases separating them. The V gene's germline CDR1 is SEHNR and CDR2 FQNEAQ (reference sequence). The CDR3 loop reads CASTPTGGRGYGYTF. CDR3 sequence (DNA): TGTGCCAGCACCCCAACGGGGGGGCGCGGGTATGGCTACACCTTC.

The genes are TRBV6-1 and TRBJ1-2; 9 bases are a match to TRBD1. After removal of 0 bases from V and 5 bases from J, the junction contained 1 base not matched to a gene. This CDR3 is 14 amino acids long. Per the germline V gene, CDR1 is MNHNS and CDR2 is SASEGT. The CDR3 DNA is TGTGCCAGCAGTGAAGCAGGACAGGGGTATGGCTACACCTTC. It specifies CASSEAGQGYGYTF.

V gene TRBV2 combines with J gene TRBJ2-7; 9 bases match TRBD1. V was pared by 7 bases and J by 2 bases, with 3 bases of the junction left unmatched. This CDR3 has 13 amino acids. Germline V gene data show CDR1 as SNHLY and CDR2 as FYNNEI. This CDR3 reads CASKRTGAYEQYF. The CDR3 DNA reads TGTGCCAGCAAGAGGACAGGGGCCTACGAGCAGTACTTC.

This chain links TRBV5-6 with TRBJ2-7; D not resolved. CDR1 and CDR2 (germline): SGHDT, YYEEEE. The CDR3 runs 12 residues. V was shortened by 4 bases and J by 4 bases, with 9 bases between the two germline ends. CDR3 in DNA: TGTGCCAGCAGCGGGCATGGTTACGAGCAGTACTTC. As protein: CASSGHGYEQYF.

This chain joins TRBV6-5 and TRBJ1-2; 9 positions match TRBD1. V lost 5 bases and J lost 2; bases outside the gene matches: 6. Germline V CDR1 and CDR2: MNHEY, SVGAGI. The CDR3 is 15 residues long. The chain's CDR3 is CASSSTGGGNYGYTF. The CDR3 nucleotides read TGTGCCAGCAGTAGTACAGGGGGCGGGAACTATGGCTACACCTTC.

This clone appeared a single time. The chain couples TRBV28 to TRBJ2-5; 7 nucleotides match TRBD1. The CDR3 sequence is 15 residues long. V gave up 6 bases and J gave up 10 bases; unmatched junction bases: 17. Germline CDR1 is MDHEN and CDR2 is SYDVKM. The CDR3 coding sequence is TGTGCCAGCAGGGAGGCCCAAGAGACAGGGCGAGGCCAGTACTTC. This sequence encodes CASREAQETGRGQYF. Full variable domain (outside the CDR3, taken from reference TRBV28 and TRBJ2-5): DVKVTQSSRYLVKRTGEKVFLECVQDMDHENMFWYRQDPGLGLRLIYFSYDVKMKEKGDIPEGYSVSREKKERFSLILESASTNQTSMYLCASREAQETGRGQYFGPGTRLLVL.

This clone was found once. J is TRBJ2-5 and V is TRBV5-1; D perhaps matches TRBD1 (5 bases). The germline V gene has CDR1 SGHRS and CDR2 YFSETQ. With 4 bases removed from V and 4 bases from J, the gap between germline ends came to 23 bases. The CDR3 spans 17 residues. The CDR3 spells CASSLLAAPPRGETQYF. In DNA form, the CDR3 reads TGCGCCAGCAGCCTGCTCGCGGCACCTCCTAGGGGAGAGACCCAGTACTTC.

This clone has a single count. This CDR3 is CASSLTVNTEAFF. Written as DNA, the CDR3 is TGTGCCAGCAGCTTGACAGTGAACACTGAAGCTTTCTTT. The chain combines TRBV7-2 with TRBJ1-1; a possible D gene is TRBD1 (5 bases). Trimming shortened V by 3 bases and J by 0 bases, and 5 bases separated the two germline ends. Germline V gene sequence: CDR1 SGHTA, CDR2 FQGNSA. The CDR3 has 13 residues.

CDR3 coding DNA: TGTGCCAGTAGGCGACCCCGACTAGCGGGTAACACCGGGGAGCTGTTTTTT. This sequence encodes CASRRPRLAGNTGELFF. The V gene is TRBV19, the J gene TRBJ2-2, with 10 nucleotides matching TRBD2. The CDR3 length is 17 residues. With V trimmed by 6 bases and J by 2 bases, 9 bases remained unmatched. CDR1 and CDR2 from the germline V gene are LNHDA and SQIVND (reference sequence).

V and J are TRBV5-5 and TRBJ2-5; 7 bases are shared with TRBD1. The V gene's germline CDR1 is SGHKS and CDR2 YYEKEE (reference sequence). CDR3 length equals 14 residues. The V and J ends lost 4 bases and 2 bases, in that order; junction bases with no gene match: 5. The CDR3 loop reads CASSGRQGQETQYF. The CDR3 DNA follows: TGTGCCAGCAGCGGACGACAGGGACAAGAGACCCAGTACTTC.

This clone was seen more than once but under ten times. The chain combines TRBV30 with TRBJ1-1; no clear D. Germline V gene data show CDR1 as GTSNPN and CDR2 as SVGIG (reference sequence). The CDR3 spans 13 residues. The V gene lost 3 bases and the J gene lost 3 bases, with 11 bases spanning the gap. As DNA, the CDR3 is TGTGCCTGGAGGTGGGATACCTACACTGAAGCTTTCTTT. It specifies CAWRWDTYTEAFF.

The V call is TRBV30, the J call TRBJ1-5; 9 positions match TRBD1. V shed 1 base, J shed 6 bases, and the junction held 7 bases outside the gene matches. Per germline, CDR1 GTSNPN and CDR2 SVGIG (reference sequence). The CDR3 has 15 residues. The CDR3 here is CAWSARGQGIQPQHF. The CDR3 DNA is TGTGCCTGGAGTGCCCGCGGACAGGGGATTCAGCCCCAGCATTTT. Using reference TRBV30 and TRBJ1-5 for the parts outside the CDR3, the full variable domain is SQTIHQWPATLVQPVGSPLSLECTVEGTSNPNLYWYRQAAGRGLQLLFYSVGIGQISSEVPQNLSASRPQDRQFILSSKKLLLSDSGFYLCAWSARGQGIQPQHFGDGTRLSIL.

The chain recombines TRBV5-1 with TRBJ2-5, with TRBD1 as a possible D gene (5 bases). The germline V gene encodes CDR1 SGHRS and CDR2 YFSETQ. The V and J ends lost 7 bases and 3 bases respectively, with 13 bases between them. This CDR3 region has 13 residues. CDR3 sequence reads: CASGDGAEETQYF. The CDR3 nucleotides read TGCGCCAGCGGGGATGGGGCAGAAGAGACCCAGTACTTC.